This passage covers 5 T cell receptor beta chains from one sample sequenced in a study of T cells expressing NK-cell markers. TCRdb re-called the 5' RACE reads; one entry per CDR3 protein, DNA not given. In all, the sample yields 350,000 to 400,000 distinct CDR3 sequences. Sequences were obtained from blood T cells: a sorted CD56 or NKG2C T cell subset, CD4+ or CD8+ T cells, or bulk PBMC T cells (not recorded which). All receptors come from a woman aged 50 to 60 in good health.

The chain recombines TRBV20-1 with TRBJ2-3; TCRdb gives TRBD2 as the D gene, but with no DNA this cannot be confirmed. CDR3 length equals 14 residues. In germline, CDR1 is DFQATT, CDR2 SNEGSKA (reference sequence). Here the CDR3 reads CSALRLADRDTQYF.

The CDR3: CASTLQGGGPYEQYF. The chain is built from TRBV5-1 and TRBJ2-7; the TCRdb call, TRBD2, lacks DNA for checking. The V gene's germline CDR1 is SGHRS and CDR2 YFSETQ. The CDR3 is 15 residues long.

The chain employs TRBV6-2 or TRBV6-3 and TRBJ2-3. The germline V gene has CDR1 MNHEY and CDR2 SVGEGT. The CDR3 has 11 amino acids. CDR3 sequence: CASSYGPSQYF.

CDR3 amino acids: CASSIDRLARQFF. This rearrangement joins TRBV19 to TRBJ2-1; TCRdb reports TRBD2, a call that lacks DNA to check it against. CDR3 length: 13 residues. Germline V gene data show CDR1 as LNHDA and CDR2 as SQIVND (reference sequence).

CDR3 region: CASTPGTSGRTWYF. The rearrangement uses TRBV5-1 and TRBJ2-5; TCRdb selects TRBD2, and the lack of DNA leaves this call unchecked. Germline V CDR1 and CDR2: SGHRS, YFSETQ. The CDR3 is 14 amino acids. Using reference TRBV5-1 and TRBJ2-5 for the parts outside the CDR3, the full variable domain is KAGVTQTPRYLIKTRGQQVTLSCSPISGHRSVSWYQQTPGQGLQFLFEYFSETQRNKGNFPGRFSGRQFSNSRSEMNVSTLELGDSALYLCASTPGTSGRTWYFGPGTRLLVL.